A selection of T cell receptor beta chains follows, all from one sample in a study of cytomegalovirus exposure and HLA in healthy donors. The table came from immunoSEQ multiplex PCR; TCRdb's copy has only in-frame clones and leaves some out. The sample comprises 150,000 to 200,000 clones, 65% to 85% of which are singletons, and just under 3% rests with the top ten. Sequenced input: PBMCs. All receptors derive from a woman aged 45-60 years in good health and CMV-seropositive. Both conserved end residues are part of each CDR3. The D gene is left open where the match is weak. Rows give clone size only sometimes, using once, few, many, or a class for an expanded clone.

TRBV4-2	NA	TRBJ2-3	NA	TGTGCCAGCAGCCAGGCCCCCCCAGATACGCAGTATTTT	CASSQAPPDTQYF
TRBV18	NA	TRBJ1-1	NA	TGTGCCAGCTCACCACTAAAGGAGGGAACTGAAGCTTTCTTT	CASSPLKEGTEAFF
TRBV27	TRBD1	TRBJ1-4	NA	TGTGCCAGCAGTCCGAGACAGGGAGGAAAACTGTTTTTT	CASSPRQGGKLFF
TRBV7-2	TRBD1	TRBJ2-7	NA	TGTGCCAGCAGCTTAGGGGCAGGGGGCAACGAGCAGTACTTC	CASSLGAGGNEQYF
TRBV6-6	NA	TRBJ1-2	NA	TGTGCCAGCAGACCTGAAGGTGGGCGCTATGGCTACACCTTC	CASRPEGGRYGYTF
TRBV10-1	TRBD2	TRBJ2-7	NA	TGCGCCAGCAGTGAGTCGGGACTAGCCTACGAGCAGTACTTC	CASSESGLAYEQYF
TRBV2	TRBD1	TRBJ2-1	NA	TGTGCCAGCAGCGGACAGGGGATACCCAATGAGCAGTTCTTC	CASSGQGIPNEQFF
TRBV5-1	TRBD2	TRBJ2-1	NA	TGCGCCAGCAGCTTGGCGGCTAGCGGAAACAATGAGCAGTTCTTC	CASSLAASGNNEQFF
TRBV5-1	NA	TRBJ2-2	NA	TGCGCCAGCAACCGGCTCGAGGGAACCGGGGAGCTGTTTTTT	CASNRLEGTGELFF
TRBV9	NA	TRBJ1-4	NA	TGTGCCAGCAGCGTAGGAAACAGTGCAACTAATGAAAAACTGTTTTTT	CASSVGNSATNEKLFF
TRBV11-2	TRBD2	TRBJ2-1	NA	TGTGCCAGCAGCTTTTGGACTAGCGGAATCGTTTTAAACAATGAGCAGTTCTTC	CASSFWTSGIVLNNEQFF
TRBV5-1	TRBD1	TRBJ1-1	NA	TGCGCCAGCACTTTAGGACAGGGTGTACGGAACACTGAAGCTTTCTTT	CASTLGQGVRNTEAFF
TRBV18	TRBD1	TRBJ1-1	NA	TGTGCCAGCTCACCCTTCGGGACAGGATTGAACACTGAAGCTTTCTTT	CASSPFGTGLNTEAFF
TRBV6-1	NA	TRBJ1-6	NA	TGTGCCAGCAGTGCCGAGACAGTGGCACCCCTCCACTTT	CASSAETVAPLHF
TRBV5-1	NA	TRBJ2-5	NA	TGCGCCAGCAGTCAAGGACTGACAGGAAAACAAGAGACCCAGTACTTC	CASSQGLTGKQETQYF
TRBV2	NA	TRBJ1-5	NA	TGTGCCAGCAGCCAGGGTTCGAATCAGCCCCAGCATTTT	CASSQGSNQPQHF
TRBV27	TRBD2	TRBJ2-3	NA	TGTGCCAGCAGTTTACACCAGCGGGGAGTGGGGGATACGCAGTATTTT	CASSLHQRGVGDTQYF
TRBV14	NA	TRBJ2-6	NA	TGTGCCAGCAGCCAAGATATAGGCAGGTACTCTGGGGCCAACGTCCTGACTTTC	CASSQDIGRYSGANVLTF
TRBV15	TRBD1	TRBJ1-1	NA	TGTGCCACCAGCAGAGATAAGGTCGACAGGGGGGGAGCTGAAGCTTTCTTT	CATSRDKVDRGGAEAFF
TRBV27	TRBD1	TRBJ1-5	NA	TGTGCCAGCAGTGCGGGACAGGGAAGCAATCAGCCCCAGCATTTT	CASSAGQGSNQPQHF
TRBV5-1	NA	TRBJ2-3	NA	TGCGCCAGCAGGGAGGGTCCCACAGATACGCAGTATTTT	CASREGPTDTQYF
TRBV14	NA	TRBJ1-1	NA	TGTGCCAGCAGCCAATTTAGCGGTGCGCCTGAAGCTTTCTTT	CASSQFSGAPEAFF
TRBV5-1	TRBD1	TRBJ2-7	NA	TGCGCCAGCCGTTCCGGGACAGGGTACTACGAGCAGTACTTC	CASRSGTGYYEQYF
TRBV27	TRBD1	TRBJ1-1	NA	TGTGCCAGCAGTTTTTTTGGACAGGGCGAAGCTTTCTTT	CASSFFGQGEAFF
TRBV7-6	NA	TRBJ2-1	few	TGTGCCAGCACGGGGACCTACAATGAGCAGTTCTTC	CASTGTYNEQFF
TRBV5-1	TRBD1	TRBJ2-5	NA	TGCGCCAGCAGCTTGGGACAGGGGGGCGAAGAGACCCAGTACTTC	CASSLGQGGEETQYF
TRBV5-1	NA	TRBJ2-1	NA	TGCGCCAGCAGCTTGCGGTCGGACACGCTCTTTAATGAGCAGTTCTTC	CASSLRSDTLFNEQFF
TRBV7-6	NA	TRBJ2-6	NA	TGTGCCAGCAGCTTAGCGCCGACAGAATACCCCTCTGGGGCCAACGTCCTGACTTTC	CASSLAPTEYPSGANVLTF
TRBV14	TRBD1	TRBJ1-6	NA	TGTGCCAGCAGCCAAGAAATGGGACAGAATTCACCCCTCCACTTT	CASSQEMGQNSPLHF
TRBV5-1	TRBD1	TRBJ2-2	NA	TGCGCCAGCAGCGGAATGGGACAGGGGGCCGGGGAGCTGTTTTTT	CASSGMGQGAGELFF
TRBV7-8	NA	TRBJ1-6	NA	TGTGCCAGCAGCTTACAGCGGACTAATTCACCCCTCCACTTT	CASSLQRTNSPLHF
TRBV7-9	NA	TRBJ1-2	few	TGTTCCAGCAGCTCGGCAGGGAAGGGCTACACCTTC	CSSSSAGKGYTF
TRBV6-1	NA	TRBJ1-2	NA	TGTGCCACGTTAGACACCGGCTATGGCTACACCTTC	CATLDTGYGYTF
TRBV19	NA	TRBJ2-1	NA	TGTGCCAGTCGGGTGATGTGGCGGGCCGGGACTTACAATGAGCAGTTCTTC	CASRVMWRAGTYNEQFF
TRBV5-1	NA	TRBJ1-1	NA	TGCGCCAGCAGCTTCCAGGGCCGGAGCACTGAAGCTTTCTTT	CASSFQGRSTEAFF
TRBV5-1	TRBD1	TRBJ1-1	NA	TGCGCCAGCAGCTGGACGGGGACAGACACTGAAGCTTTCTTT	CASSWTGTDTEAFF
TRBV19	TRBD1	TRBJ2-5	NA	TGTGCCAGTGGCACGGGACAGAGACAAGAGACCCAGTACTTC	CASGTGQRQETQYF
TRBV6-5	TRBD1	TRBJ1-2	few	TGTGCCAGCAGTGCGACAGGGGGCAGGATTAACGGCTACACCTTC	CASSATGGRINGYTF
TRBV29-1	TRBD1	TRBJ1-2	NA	TGCAGCGTTGAAGATGACAGGGTCTGGAATGGCTACACCTTC	CSVEDDRVWNGYTF
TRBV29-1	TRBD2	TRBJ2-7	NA	TGCAGCGTTGGAATAGCGGGGCCCTACGAGCAGTACTTC	CSVGIAGPYEQYF
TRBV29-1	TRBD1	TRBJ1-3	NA	TGCAGCGTTGATCCCCGGACAGGTGGAAACACCATATATTTT	CSVDPRTGGNTIYF
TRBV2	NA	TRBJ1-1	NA	TGTGCCAGCACCCTAGATGTGGCAGCTCAAGCTTTCTTT	CASTLDVAAQAFF
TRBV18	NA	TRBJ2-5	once	TGTGCCAGCTCACCATCTGGCAGTCAAGAGACCCAGTACTTC	CASSPSGSQETQYF